The 8 T cell receptor beta chains presented below share a single source sample, sequenced in a study of T cells expressing NK-cell markers. Each CDR3 protein gets one entry in TCRdb, which reprocessed the 5' RACE reads and gives no DNA. The sample spans around 470,000 distinct CDR3 sequences; the ten largest clones claim almost 1.5%. Sequencing input: blood T cells: a sorted CD56 or NKG2C T cell subset, CD4+ or CD8+ T cells, or bulk PBMC T cells (not recorded which). The origin of the receptors is a woman aged 45-59 years in good health.

This chain joins TRBV7-9 and TRBJ1-1. Germline-derived CDR1 and CDR2 are SEHNR and FQNEAQ (reference sequence). The CDR3 consists of 16 residues. The CDR3 spells CASSLPQEFLNTEAFF.

The CDR3 is CASSEGGGTQYF. J is TRBJ2-3 and V is TRBV7-2; absent DNA, TCRdb's TRBD2 call cannot be checked. The CDR3 runs to 12 residues. Germline CDR1 reads SGHTA; CDR2 reads FQGNSA.

V is TRBV7-2 and J is TRBJ1-1; TCRdb's D call, TRBD1, is unchecked because there is no DNA. CDR1 is SGHTA and CDR2 is FQGNSA in the germline V gene. The CDR3 covers 13 residues. The CDR3 sequence is CASSFTPGFEAFF.

This chain joins TRBV4-1 and TRBJ2-1; TCRdb reports TRBD2, a call that lacks DNA to check it against. Germline V gene data show CDR1 as MGHRA and CDR2 as YSYEKL. This CDR3 has 17 amino acids. CDR3 region: CASSQGLAGGQRNEQFF.

The chain combines TRBV6-5 with TRBJ2-7. Germline V CDR1 and CDR2: MNHEY, SVGAGI. This CDR3 spans 11 amino acids. CDR3 amino acids: CASSSVGEQYF.

This chain connects TRBV6-1 to TRBJ2-1; TCRdb lists TRBD2, though no DNA is available to test this call. The CDR3 contains 14 residues. Germline CDR1 reads MNHNS; CDR2 reads SASEGT. The CDR3 loop is CASIGLARYNEQFF.

The chain uses TRBV5-1 and TRBJ1-2. The CDR3 has 16 residues. Germline assignment: CDR1 SGHRS and CDR2 YFSETQ. The chain's CDR3 is CASSLGSKPRNYGYTF.

The gene calls are TRBV7-9 and TRBJ2-7; no DNA is available, so the TRBD2 call from TCRdb remains unchecked. The CDR3 spans 16 residues. The germline V gene encodes CDR1 SEHNR and CDR2 FQNEAQ (reference sequence). CDR3 sequence reads: CASSLAVDSDTYEQYF.